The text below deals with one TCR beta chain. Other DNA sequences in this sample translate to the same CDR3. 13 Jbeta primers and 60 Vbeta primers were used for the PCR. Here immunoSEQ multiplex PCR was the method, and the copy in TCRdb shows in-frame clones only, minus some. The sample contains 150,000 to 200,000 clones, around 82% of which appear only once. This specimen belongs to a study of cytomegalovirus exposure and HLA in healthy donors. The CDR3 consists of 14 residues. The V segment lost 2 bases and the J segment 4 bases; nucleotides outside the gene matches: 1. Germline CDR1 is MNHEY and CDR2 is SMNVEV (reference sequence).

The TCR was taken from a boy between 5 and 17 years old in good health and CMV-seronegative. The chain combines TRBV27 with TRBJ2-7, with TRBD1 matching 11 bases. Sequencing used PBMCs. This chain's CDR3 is CASSLGQGAYEQYF. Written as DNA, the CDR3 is TGTGCCAGCAGTTTAGGACAGGGGGCGTACGAGCAGTACTTC.